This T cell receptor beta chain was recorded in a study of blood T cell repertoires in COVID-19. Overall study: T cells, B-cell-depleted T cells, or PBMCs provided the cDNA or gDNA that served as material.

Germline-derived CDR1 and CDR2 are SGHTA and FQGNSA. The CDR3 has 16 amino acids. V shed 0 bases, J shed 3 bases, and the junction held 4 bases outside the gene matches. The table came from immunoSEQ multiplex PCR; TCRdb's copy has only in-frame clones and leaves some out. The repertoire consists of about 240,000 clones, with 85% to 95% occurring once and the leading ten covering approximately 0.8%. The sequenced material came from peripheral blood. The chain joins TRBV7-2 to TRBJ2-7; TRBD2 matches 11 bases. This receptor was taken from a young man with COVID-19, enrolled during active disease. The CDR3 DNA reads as TGTGCCAGCAGCTTAGCCCCTAGCGGGGGGAGCTACGAGCAGTACTTC. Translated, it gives CASSLAPSGGSYEQYF.